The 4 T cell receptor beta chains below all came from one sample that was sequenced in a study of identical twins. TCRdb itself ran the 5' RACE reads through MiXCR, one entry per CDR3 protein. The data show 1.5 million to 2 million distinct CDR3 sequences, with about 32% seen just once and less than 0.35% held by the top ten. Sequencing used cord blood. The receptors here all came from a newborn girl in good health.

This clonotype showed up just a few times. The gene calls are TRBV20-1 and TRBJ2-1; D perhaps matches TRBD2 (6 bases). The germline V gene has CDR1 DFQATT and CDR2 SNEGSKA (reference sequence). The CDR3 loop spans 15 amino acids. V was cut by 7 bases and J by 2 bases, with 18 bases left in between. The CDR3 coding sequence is TGCAGTGTCCCCTCCGGGGGAATGACCTACAATGAGCAGTTCTTC. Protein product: CSVPSGGMTYNEQFF.

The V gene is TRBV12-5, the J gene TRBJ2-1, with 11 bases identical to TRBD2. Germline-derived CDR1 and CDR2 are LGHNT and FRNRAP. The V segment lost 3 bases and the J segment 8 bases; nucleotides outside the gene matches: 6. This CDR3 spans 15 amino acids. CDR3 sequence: CASGLAGTSGDEQFF. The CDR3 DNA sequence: TGTGCTAGTGGTTTAGCCGGGACTAGCGGCGATGAGCAGTTCTTC.

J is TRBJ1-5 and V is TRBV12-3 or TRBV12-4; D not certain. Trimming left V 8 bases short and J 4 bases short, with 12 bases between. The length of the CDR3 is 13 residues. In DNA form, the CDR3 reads TGTGCCAGCGGGGTGCGGCGGAATCAGCCCCAGCATTTT. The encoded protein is CASGVRRNQPQHF.

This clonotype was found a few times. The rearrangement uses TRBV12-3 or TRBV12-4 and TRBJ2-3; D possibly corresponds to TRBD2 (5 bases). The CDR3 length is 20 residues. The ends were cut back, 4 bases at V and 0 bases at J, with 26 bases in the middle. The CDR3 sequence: CASSYLPPWEKGSSTDTQYF. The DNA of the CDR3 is TGTGCCAGCAGTTATTTACCGCCTTGGGAGAAGGGTTCTAGCACAGATACGCAGTATTTT.